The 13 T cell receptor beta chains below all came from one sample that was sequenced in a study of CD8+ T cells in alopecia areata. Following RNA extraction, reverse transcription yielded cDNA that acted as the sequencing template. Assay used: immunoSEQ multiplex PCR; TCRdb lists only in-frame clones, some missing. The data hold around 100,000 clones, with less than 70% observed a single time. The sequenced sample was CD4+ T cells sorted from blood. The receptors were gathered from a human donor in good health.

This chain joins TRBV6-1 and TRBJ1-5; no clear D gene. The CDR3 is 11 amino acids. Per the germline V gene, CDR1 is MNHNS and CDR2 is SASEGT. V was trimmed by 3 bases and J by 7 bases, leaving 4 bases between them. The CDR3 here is CASSDPQPQHF. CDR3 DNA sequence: TGTGCCAGCAGTGACCCCCAGCCCCAGCATTTT.

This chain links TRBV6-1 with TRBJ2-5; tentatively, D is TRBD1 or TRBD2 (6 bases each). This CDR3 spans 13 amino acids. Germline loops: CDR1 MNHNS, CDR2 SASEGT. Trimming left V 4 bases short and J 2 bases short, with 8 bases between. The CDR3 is CASSGGAQETQYF. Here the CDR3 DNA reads TGTGCCAGCAGTGGGGGGGCGCAAGAGACCCAGTACTTC.

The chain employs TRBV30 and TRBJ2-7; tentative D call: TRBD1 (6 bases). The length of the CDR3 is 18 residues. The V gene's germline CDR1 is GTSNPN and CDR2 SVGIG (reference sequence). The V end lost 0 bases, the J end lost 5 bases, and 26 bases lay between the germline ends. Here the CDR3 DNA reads TGTGCCTGGAGTGTTTCGGGGAATCTACAGGGTAACGGTAACGAGCAGTACTTC. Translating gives CAWSVSGNLQGNGNEQYF.

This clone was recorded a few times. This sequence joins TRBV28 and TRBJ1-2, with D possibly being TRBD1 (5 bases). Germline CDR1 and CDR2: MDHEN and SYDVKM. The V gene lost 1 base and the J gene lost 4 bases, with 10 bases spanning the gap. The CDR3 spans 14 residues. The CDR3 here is CASSLSGTGYGYTF. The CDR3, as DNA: TGTGCCAGCAGTTTATCGGGGACGGGCTATGGCTACACCTTC.

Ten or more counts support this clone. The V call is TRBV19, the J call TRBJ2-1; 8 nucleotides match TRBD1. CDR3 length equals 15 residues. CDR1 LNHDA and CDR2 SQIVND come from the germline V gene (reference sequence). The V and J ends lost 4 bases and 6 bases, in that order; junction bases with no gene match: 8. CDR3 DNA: TGTGCCAGTAGTAACCCAGGGGGCGTAGGCAATGAGCAGTTCTTC. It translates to CASSNPGGVGNEQFF.

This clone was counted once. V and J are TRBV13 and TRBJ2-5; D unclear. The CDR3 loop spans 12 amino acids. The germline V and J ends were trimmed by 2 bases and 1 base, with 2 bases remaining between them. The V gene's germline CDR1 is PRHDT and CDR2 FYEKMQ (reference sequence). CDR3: CASSLPQETQYF. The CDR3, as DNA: TGTGCCAGCAGCTTACCCCAAGAGACCCAGTACTTC.

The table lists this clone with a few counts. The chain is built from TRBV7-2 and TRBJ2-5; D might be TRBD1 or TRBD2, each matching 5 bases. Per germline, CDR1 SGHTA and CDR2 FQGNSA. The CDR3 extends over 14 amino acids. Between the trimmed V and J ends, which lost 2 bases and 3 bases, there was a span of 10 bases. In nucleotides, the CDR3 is TGTGCCAGCAGCTTAAACCAGGGAGAAGAGACCCAGTACTTC. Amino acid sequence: CASSLNQGEETQYF.

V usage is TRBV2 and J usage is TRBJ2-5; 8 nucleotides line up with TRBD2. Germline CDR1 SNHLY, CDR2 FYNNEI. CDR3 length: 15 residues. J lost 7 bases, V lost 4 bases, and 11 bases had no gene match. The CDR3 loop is CASSGGSGALGTQYF. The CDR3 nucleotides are TGTGCCAGCAGTGGGGGTAGCGGGGCTCTGGGGACCCAGTACTTC.

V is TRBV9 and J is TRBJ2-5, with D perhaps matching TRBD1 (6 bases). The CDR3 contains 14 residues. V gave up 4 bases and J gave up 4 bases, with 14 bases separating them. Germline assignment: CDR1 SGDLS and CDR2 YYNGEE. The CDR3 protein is CASSPGQFGETQYF. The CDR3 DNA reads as TGTGCCAGCAGCCCAGGACAGTTTGGAGAGACCCAGTACTTC.

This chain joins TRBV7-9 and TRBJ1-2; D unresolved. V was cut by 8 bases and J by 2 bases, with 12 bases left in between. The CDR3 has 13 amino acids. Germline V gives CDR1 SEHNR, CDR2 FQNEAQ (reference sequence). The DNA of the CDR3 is TGTGCCAGCGTAGTAGGAAGGAACTATGGCTACACCTTC. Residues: CASVVGRNYGYTF.

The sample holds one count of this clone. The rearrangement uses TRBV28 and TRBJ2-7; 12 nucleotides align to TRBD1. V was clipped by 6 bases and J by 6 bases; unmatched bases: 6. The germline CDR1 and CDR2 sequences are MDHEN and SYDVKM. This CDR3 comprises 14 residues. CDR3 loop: CASRWGQGASEQYF. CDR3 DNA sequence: TGTGCCAGCAGGTGGGGACAGGGGGCTTCCGAGCAGTACTTC. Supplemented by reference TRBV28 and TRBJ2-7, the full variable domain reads DVKVTQSSRYLVKRTGEKVFLECVQDMDHENMFWYRQDPGLGLRLIYFSYDVKMKEKGDIPEGYSVSREKKERFSLILESASTNQTSMYLCASRWGQGASEQYFGPGTRLTVT.

CDR3 protein: CASSLSWASLPDTQYF. CDR3 bases: TGTGCCAGCAGCTTAAGTTGGGCTAGTCTCCCAGATACGCAGTATTTT. The V gene is TRBV7-2, the J gene TRBJ2-3; D call uncertain. In germline, CDR1 is SGHTA, CDR2 FQGNSA. This CDR3 is built from 16 residues. V was pared by 2 bases and J by 4 bases, with 16 bases between.

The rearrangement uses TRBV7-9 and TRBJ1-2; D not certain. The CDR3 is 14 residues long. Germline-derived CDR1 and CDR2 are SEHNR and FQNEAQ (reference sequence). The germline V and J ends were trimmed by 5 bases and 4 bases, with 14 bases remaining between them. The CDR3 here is CASSPGGYGYGYTF. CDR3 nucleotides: TGTGCCAGCAGCCCCGGAGGTTACGGCTATGGCTACACCTTC.